This T cell receptor (beta chain) comes out of a study of blood T cell repertoires in COVID-19. Overall study context: Researchers got acute and convalescent COVID-19 samples from the United States, Italy and Spain. T cells, B-cell-depleted T cells, or PBMCs provided the cDNA or gDNA that served as material.

Germline values: CDR1 SEHNR, CDR2 FQNEAQ (reference sequence). The CDR3 sequence is 12 residues long. This clone was seen a few times. The junction departs from the called germline gene at one end, perhaps through a read error. Profiling relied on immunoSEQ multiplex PCR, and the TCRdb table lists in-frame clones only, not all of them. This table holds approximately 140,000 clones, 75% to 90% found once. Enrolment of Seattle patients took place during active infection, and they were followed longitudinally. The material sequenced was peripheral blood. The sequence was collected from a man aged 18 to 35 with COVID-19, enrolled during active disease. The rearrangement uses TRBV7-9 and TRBJ2-1; TRBD2 matches at 12 bases. CDR3 protein: CASSLETSGRIF. The DNA for the CDR3 is TGTGCCAGCAGCTTAGAGACTAGCGGGAGAATCTTC.